The 27 T cell receptor beta chains below were found in one sample sequenced in a study of cytomegalovirus exposure and HLA in healthy donors. Vbeta (60) and Jbeta (13) primers were used in the PCR. Here immunoSEQ multiplex PCR was the method, and the copy in TCRdb shows in-frame clones only, minus some. The repertoire consists of hundreds of thousands of clones, with around 79% occurring once and the leading ten covering about 1.7%. The sequenced material came from PBMCs. These receptors all come from a male donor in good health and CMV-seronegative.

J is TRBJ1-4 and V is TRBV6-5; D unresolved. The CDR3 consists of 14 residues. The V gene's germline CDR1 is MNHEY and CDR2 SVGAGI. The V gene lost 5 bases and the J gene lost 7 bases, with 14 bases spanning the gap. In DNA, the CDR3 is TGTGCCAGCAGTGTGGCGGATTCGGGTGAAAAACTGTTTTTT. Translated: CASSVADSGEKLFF.

The rearrangement joins TRBV27 to TRBJ1-2; D is undetermined. There are 14 residues in the CDR3. The germline gives CDR1 MNHEY, CDR2 SMNVEV (reference sequence). The V end was cut by 2 bases, the J end by 4 bases, with 11 bases between. The CDR3 sequence is CASSLTAAGYGYTF. DNA for the CDR3: TGTGCCAGCAGTTTAACGGCGGCTGGCTATGGCTACACCTTC.

The CDR3 is CASSSGQGEGYEQYF. CDR3 sequence (DNA): TGCGCCAGCAGCTCGGGACAGGGGGAGGGATACGAGCAGTACTTC. The rearrangement uses TRBV4-1 and TRBJ2-5; TRBD1 aligns across 11 bases. The J call is doubtful: the DNA matches TRBJ2-7 better. The CDR3 totals 15 residues. The germline CDR1 and CDR2 sequences are MGHRA and YSYEKL.

This clone showed up just once. The gene calls are TRBV10-3 and TRBJ1-5, with D tentatively TRBD1 (6 bases). Germline lookup yields CDR1 ENHRY and CDR2 SYGVKD. Trimming removed 11 bases from V and 2 bases from J, with 16 bases in between. The CDR3 loop spans 14 amino acids. CDR3 sequence reads: CAGWSGAGNQPQHF. The CDR3, as DNA: TGTGCCGGGTGGTCAGGGGCTGGCAATCAGCCCCAGCATTTT.

This chain connects TRBV5-4 to TRBJ2-2, with TRBD1 identical over 10 bases. J lost 2 bases, V lost 4 bases, and 5 bases had no gene match. CDR1 and CDR2 from the germline V gene are SGHNT and YYREEE (reference sequence). The CDR3 extends over 16 amino acids. CDR3: CASSQTGGGNTGELFF. Here the CDR3 DNA reads TGTGCCAGCAGCCAGACAGGGGGCGGAAACACCGGGGAGCTGTTTTTT. Full variable domain (missing parts from reference TRBV5-4 and TRBJ2-2): ETGVTQSPTHLIKTRGQQVTLRCSSQSGHNTVSWYQQALGQGPQFIFQYYREEENGRGNFPPRFSGLQFPNYSSELNVNALELDDSALYLCASSQTGGGNTGELFFGEGSRLTVL.

This chain joins TRBV6-5 and TRBJ2-7; 11 bases agree with TRBD1. V dropped 0 bases and J dropped 9; count of bases not matched to a gene: 7. The CDR3 spans 15 residues. Germline CDR1 MNHEY, CDR2 SVGAGI. CDR3 sequence reads: CASSYSDRGPGGQYF. The CDR3 region has the DNA TGTGCCAGCAGTTACTCGGACAGGGGGCCGGGTGGGCAGTACTTC.

The chain has TRBV6-6 and TRBJ2-1; no clear D. The V and J ends lost 6 bases and 4 bases respectively, with 4 bases between them. The germline gives CDR1 MNHNY, CDR2 SVGAGI (reference sequence). The CDR3 is made up of 11 amino acids. The DNA of the CDR3 is TGTGCCAGCAGCCCTTACAATGAGCAGTTCTTC. Amino acids: CASSPYNEQFF.

This chain joins TRBV6-4 and TRBJ2-7; D is undetermined. Trimming pared 2 bases from V and 2 bases from J, leaving 22 bases between. Looked up from germline, CDR1 is MRHNA and CDR2 is SNTAGT. CDR3 length: 18 residues. The CDR3 reads CASSDPLERGRSPYEQYF. DNA for the CDR3: TGTGCCAGCAGTGACCCCCTGGAGCGAGGAAGGTCCCCCTACGAGCAGTACTTC.

This chain joins TRBV5-1 and TRBJ2-5; TRBD2 matches 11 bases. This CDR3 comprises 17 residues. Germline V gene data show CDR1 as SGHRS and CDR2 as YFSETQ. The trim removed 0 bases at V and 5 bases at J, leaving 9 bases unmatched. CDR3: CASSLVSSGRALETQYF. CDR3 DNA: TGCGCCAGCAGCTTGGTTAGTAGCGGGAGGGCCTTGGAGACCCAGTACTTC.

The V call is TRBV6-5, the J call TRBJ1-2; 8 bases agree with TRBD1. J gave up 6 bases and V 5 bases, and 11 bases lay outside the gene matches. The CDR3 totals 15 residues. CDR1 is MNHEY, CDR2 SVGAGI, per germline. CDR3 sequence (DNA): TGTGCCAGCAGTCTCCTCGACAGGGGACGGGATGGCTACACCTTC. Translating gives CASSLLDRGRDGYTF.

This clone has only one observation. The gene calls are TRBV4-3 and TRBJ2-5, with 7 nucleotides matching TRBD1. Trimming at V came to 1 base and at J to 5 bases, leaving 10 bases not matched to a gene. CDR3 length: 16 amino acids. Germline V gives CDR1 LGHNA, CDR2 YSLEER. CDR3 DNA: TGCGCCAGCAGCCAAGGGAACAGGGGTGTCGGGGAGACCCAGTACTTC. This sequence encodes CASSQGNRGVGETQYF.

This clone was detected once. The chain is built from TRBV4-3 and TRBJ2-1; 9 positions agree with TRBD2. The trim removed 2 bases at V and 2 bases at J, leaving 1 base unmatched. There are 15 residues in the CDR3. The V gene's germline CDR1 is LGHNA and CDR2 YSLEER. CDR3: CASSQLAGAYNEQFF. The CDR3 DNA follows: TGCGCCAGCAGCCAATTAGCGGGGGCCTACAATGAGCAGTTCTTC.

The chain employs TRBV29-1 and TRBJ2-7, with D unclear. Trimming left V 1 base short and J 1 base short, with 5 bases between. From germline, CDR1 is SQVTM and CDR2 ANQGSEA. This CDR3 contains 12 residues. CDR3 loop: CSVEAESYEQYF. The DNA of the CDR3 is TGCAGCGTTGAAGCTGAGTCCTACGAGCAGTACTTC.

This chain joins TRBV7-3 and TRBJ2-2, with D tentatively TRBD2 (5 bases). Germline V gene data show CDR1 as SGHTA and CDR2 as FQGTGA. This CDR3 spans 17 amino acids. With 5 bases removed from V and 3 bases from J, the gap between germline ends came to 19 bases. The CDR3 sequence: CASSRSKISGDTGELFF. CDR3 DNA: TGTGCCAGCAGCCGTTCTAAGATCTCCGGGGACACCGGGGAGCTGTTTTTT.

The V gene is TRBV5-1, the J gene TRBJ1-2; no clear D. Trimming cost V 3 bases and J 2 bases, with 11 bases left between them. This CDR3 contains 14 residues. Germline values: CDR1 SGHRS, CDR2 YFSETQ. DNA for the CDR3: TGCGCCAGCAGCTCGACGGAGTTCAACTATGGCTACACCTTC. Translated: CASSSTEFNYGYTF. Using reference TRBV5-1 and TRBJ1-2 for the parts outside the CDR3, the full variable domain is KAGVTQTPRYLIKTRGQQVTLSCSPISGHRSVSWYQQTPGQGLQFLFEYFSETQRNKGNFPGRFSGRQFSNSRSEMNVSTLELGDSALYLCASSSTEFNYGYTFGSGTRLTVV.

With regard to this clone: At one of its ends the junction is not consistent with the germline gene, which may arise from a read error. V usage is TRBV29-1 and J usage is TRBJ1-1; 7 bases agree with TRBD1. Per germline, CDR1 SQVTM and CDR2 ANQGSEA. This CDR3 comprises 14 residues. DNA for the CDR3: TGCAGCGCTGGTGGGACAGCACTGAAGACTGAAGCTTTCTTT. Translation: CSAGGTALKTEAFF.

This chain links TRBV27 with TRBJ2-5, with D possibly being TRBD2 (5 bases). The assigned J gene may be wrong: the sequence end matches TRBJ2-7 better. CDR1 MNHEY and CDR2 SMNVEV come from the germline V gene (reference sequence). The CDR3 consists of 13 residues. The CDR3 protein is CASSLVLGYEQYF. CDR3 in DNA: TGTGCCAGCAGTTTAGTACTAGGCTACGAGCAGTACTTC.

The CDR3: CASSPGQGALGNTIYF. In DNA, the CDR3 is TGTGCCAGCAGCCCTGGTCAGGGGGCTCTAGGAAACACCATATATTTT. V gene TRBV5-4 combines with J gene TRBJ1-3, with 8 bases lining up with TRBD1. The CDR3 is 16 residues long. Germline CDR1 and CDR2: SGHNT and YYREEE (reference sequence). After removal of 4 bases from V and 4 bases from J, the junction contained 10 bases not matched to a gene.

The rearrangement joins TRBV5-1 to TRBJ2-5, with 10 bases that match TRBD1. There are 17 residues in the CDR3. Per germline, CDR1 SGHRS and CDR2 YFSETQ. Trimming removed 1 base from V and 3 bases from J; junction bases left unmatched: 9. CDR3 DNA sequence: TGCGCCAGCAGCTTGATGGGACAGGGGAATTTGGAAGAGACCCAGTACTTC. Translation gives CASSLMGQGNLEETQYF.

The genes are TRBV9 and TRBJ2-7; 8 bases line up with TRBD1. This CDR3 spans 14 amino acids. With 2 bases clipped from V and 5 bases from J, the junction kept 6 bases outside the gene matches. Per the germline V gene, CDR1 is SGDLS and CDR2 is YYNGEE. CDR3 amino acids: CASSVSGGRDEQYF. The CDR3 DNA reads TGTGCCAGCAGCGTCTCAGGGGGCAGGGACGAGCAGTACTTC.

The chain joins TRBV6-1 to TRBJ2-4; 8 bases line up with TRBD2. CDR3 length equals 18 residues. With V trimmed by 3 bases and J by 0 bases, 10 bases remained unmatched. Germline lookup yields CDR1 MNHNS and CDR2 SASEGT. DNA of the CDR3: TGTGCCAGCAGTGAGACGACAGGACTAGCCGGAGCCAAAAACATTCAGTACTTC. Its protein is CASSETTGLAGAKNIQYF.

V usage is TRBV9 and J usage is TRBJ2-1; TRBD2 matches at 9 bases. Trimming removed 1 base from V and 9 bases from J; junction bases left unmatched: 8. The V gene's germline CDR1 is SGDLS and CDR2 YYNGEE. The CDR3 spans 15 residues. In DNA, the CDR3 is TGTGCCAGCAGCGTACAGGCTAGCGGGGTTTTTGAGCAGTTCTTC. Translated: CASSVQASGVFEQFF.

This chain links TRBV19 with TRBJ2-1; 8 nucleotides align to TRBD1. The CDR3 extends over 15 amino acids. Per the germline V gene, CDR1 is LNHDA and CDR2 is SQIVND (reference sequence). With V trimmed by 5 bases and J by 2 bases, 5 bases remained unmatched. CDR3 residues: CASSADRGPYNEQFF. The CDR3 nucleotides are TGTGCCAGTAGTGCAGACAGGGGTCCCTACAATGAGCAGTTCTTC.

This sequence joins TRBV27 and TRBJ2-1, with TRBD2 matching 16 bases. This CDR3 is 17 amino acids long. Germline values: CDR1 MNHEY, CDR2 SMNVEV (reference sequence). Trimming at V came to 3 bases and at J to 7 bases, leaving 6 bases not matched to a gene. CDR3 loop: CASSFSGGLAGGNEQFF. In nucleotides, the CDR3 is TGTGCCAGCAGTTTCTCGGGGGGACTAGCGGGAGGGAATGAGCAGTTCTTC.

The chain couples TRBV25-1 to TRBJ2-1; D perhaps matches TRBD1 (5 bases). From germline, CDR1 is MGHDK and CDR2 SYGVNS. V shed 5 bases and J shed 1 base, with 15 bases lying between them. The CDR3 extends over 16 amino acids. In DNA form, the CDR3 reads TGTGCCAGCAGTACCCCAGGGCGGATGTCCTACAATGAGCAGTTCTTC. The encoded protein is CASSTPGRMSYNEQFF.

The chain uses TRBV10-3 and TRBJ2-5, with TRBD2 matching 15 bases. In germline, CDR1 is ENHRY, CDR2 SYGVKD. V shed 8 bases, J shed 5 bases, and the junction held 0 bases outside the gene matches. The CDR3 contains 13 residues. DNA for the CDR3: TGTGCCATCGGGACTAGCGGGAGGGAGACCCAGTACTTC. It codes for CAIGTSGRETQYF.

The CDR3 sequence is CASREFEGGYTF. The DNA of the CDR3 is TGTGCCAGCAGGGAGTTTGAGGGTGGCTACACCTTC. This chain uses TRBV25-1 with TRBJ1-2, with no clear D. The CDR3 runs to 12 residues. The germline V and J ends were trimmed by 6 bases and 7 bases, with 12 bases remaining between them. Germline V CDR1 and CDR2: MGHDK, SYGVNS.